The sequence of this T cell receptor (beta chain) was determined in a study of somatic mutations in cytotoxic T cells in rheumatoid arthritis. Study-wide points: Multiple comparisons were not accounted for in the slight TRBV07 underrepresentation seen in rheumatoid arthritis patients. Of the expanded CD8+ clones, the antigen targets were not known.

Produced via immunoSEQ multiplex PCR; TCRdb's table is partial and in-frame only. The table lists 13,000 to 15,000 clones, around 90% of them singletons, with about a sixth in the top ten. Remarks on this clone: As yet, its antigen is unknown.

CDR1 GTSNPN and CDR2 SVGIG come from the germline V gene (reference sequence). The V gene lost 0 bases and the J gene lost 5 bases, with 13 bases spanning the gap. The CDR3 covers 14 residues. The chain has TRBV30 and TRBJ1-2; D is unclear. The clonotype was recovered from a man between 65 and 85 years old with rheumatoid arthritis. Sequencing used CD4+ T cells sorted from blood. This CDR3 is CAWSVPSREYGYTF. The CDR3 region has the DNA TGTGCCTGGAGTGTGCCCTCAAGGGAGTATGGCTACACCTTC.